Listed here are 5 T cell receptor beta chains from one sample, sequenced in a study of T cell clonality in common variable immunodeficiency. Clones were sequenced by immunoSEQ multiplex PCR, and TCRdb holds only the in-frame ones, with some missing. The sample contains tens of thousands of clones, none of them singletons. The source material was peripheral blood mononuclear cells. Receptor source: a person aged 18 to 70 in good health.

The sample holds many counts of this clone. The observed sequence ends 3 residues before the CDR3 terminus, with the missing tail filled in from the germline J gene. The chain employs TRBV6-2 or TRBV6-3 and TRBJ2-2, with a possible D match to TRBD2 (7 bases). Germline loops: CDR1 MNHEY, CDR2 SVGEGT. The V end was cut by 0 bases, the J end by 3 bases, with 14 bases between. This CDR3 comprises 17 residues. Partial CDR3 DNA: TGTGCCAGCAGTTACTCGGGGGGGGCCGCCTACACCGGGGAG. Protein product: CASSYSGGAAYTGE. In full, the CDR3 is CASSYSGGAAYTGELFF.

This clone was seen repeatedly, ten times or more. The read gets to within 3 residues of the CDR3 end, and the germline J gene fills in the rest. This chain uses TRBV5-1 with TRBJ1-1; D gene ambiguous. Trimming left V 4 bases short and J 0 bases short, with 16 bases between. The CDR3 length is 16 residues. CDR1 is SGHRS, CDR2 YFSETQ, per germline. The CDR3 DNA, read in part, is TGCGCCAGCAGCAAAGCCGAAGGGCCGATGAACACTGAA. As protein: CASSKAEGPMNTE. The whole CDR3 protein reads CASSKAEGPMNTEAFF.

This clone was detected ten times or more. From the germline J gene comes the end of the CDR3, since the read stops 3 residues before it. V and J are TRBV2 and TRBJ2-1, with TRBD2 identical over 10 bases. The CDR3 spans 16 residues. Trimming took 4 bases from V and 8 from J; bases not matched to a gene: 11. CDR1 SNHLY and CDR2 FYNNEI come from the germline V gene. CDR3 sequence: CASSVRASGSGDEQFF. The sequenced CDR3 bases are TGTGCCAGCAGTGTTAGGGCTAGCGGGAGTGGGGATGAG.

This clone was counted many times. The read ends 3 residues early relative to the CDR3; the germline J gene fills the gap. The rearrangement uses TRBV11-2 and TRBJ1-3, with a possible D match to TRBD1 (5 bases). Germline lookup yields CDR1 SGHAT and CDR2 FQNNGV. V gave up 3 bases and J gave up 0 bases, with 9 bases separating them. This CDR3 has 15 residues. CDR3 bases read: TGTGCCAGCAGCTTTGACAGAGTCTCTGGAAACACC. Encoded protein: CASSFDRVSGNT. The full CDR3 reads CASSFDRVSGNTIYF.

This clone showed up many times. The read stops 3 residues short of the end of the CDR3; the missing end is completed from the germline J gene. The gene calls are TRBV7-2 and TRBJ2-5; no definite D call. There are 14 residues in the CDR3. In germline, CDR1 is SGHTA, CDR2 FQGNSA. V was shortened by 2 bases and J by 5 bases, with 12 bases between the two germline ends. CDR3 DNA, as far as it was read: TGTGCCAGCAGCTTATTTGTTATGTTGGAGACC. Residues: CASSLFVMLET. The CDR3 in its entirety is CASSLFVMLETQYF. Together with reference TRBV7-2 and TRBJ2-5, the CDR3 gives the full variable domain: GAGVSQSPSNKVTEKGKDVELRCDPISGHTALYWYRQSLGQGLEFLIYFQGNSAPDKSGLPSDRFSAERTGGSVSTLTIQRTQQEDSAVYLCASSLFVMLETQYFGPGTRLLVL.